This TCR beta chain is from a study of blood T cell repertoires in COVID-19 (TCRdb year 2020). As for the study more broadly: Collaborator samples came from the United States, Italy and Spain and covered acute and convalescent phases of COVID-19. The repertoires were made available in a free public database intended to serve as a resource for research on the immune response to SARS-CoV-2. HLA class I and class II types, where available, came from metadata supplied by the sample provider rather than from assay-based typing. Nearly every sample came with metadata listing a de-identified subject ID, COVID-19 status, age in years and sex. The prospective study material was composed of cDNA or gDNA derived from T cells, B-cell-depleted T cells, or PBMCs. Deeply sampled blood TCRbeta repertoires from subjects exposed to, actively infected with, or recovered from COVID-19 were included in the dataset. The samples were drawn from two sources: the first 160 participants of the ongoing ImmuneRACE study, and fewer than 1,500 subjects contributed by 6 global collaborators. Findings and caveats that apply to the study as a whole: The amount of clinical and demographic metadata varied by source and participant and was provided uncurated.

Note on this clone: This clone's antigen is unknown. No qualities accompany the bases; no much larger clone lies one base away.

Another Seattle source contributed samples from volunteer blood donors who had recovered from COVID-19. Collaborating institutions collected whole blood in K2EDTA tubes following their own protocols. For TCRbeta analysis, collaborators shipped samples in one of three forms: frozen whole blood, isolated PBMCs, or DNA extracted from either of those sample types. V is trimmed back by 5 bases and J by 2 bases, and the junction contains 7 bases that no gene match accounts for. The germline V gene encodes CDR1 SGHNT and CDR2 YENEEA. The CDR3 sequence holds 15 residues, the cysteine and phenylalanine included. Only the CDR3 part of the read is kept: 45 bases, read in frame from the first base. TCRbeta CDR3 regions were amplified from genomic DNA by means of the immunoSEQ Assay, a bias-controlled multiplex PCR. Under the source paper's analysis protocol: Nucleated cell counts per sample were estimated from amplification of reference gene primers within the assay. To quantify the absolute abundance of each unique TCRbeta CDR3 rearrangement, sequence reads were collapsed and filtered. For each sample, productive Simpson clonality was calculated as the square root of Simpson's diversity index across productive rearrangements. Drawn from immuneACCESS, this table holds only the in-frame rearrangements with V and J called that TCRdb kept. Clones are partly lost; checked studies trace under half to an unresolved V gene and leave the rest unexplained. V and J calls and clone size are given by that table; D and trimming were obtained from the DNA. The sample profile shows 200,000 to 250,000 clones; roughly 82% of them were found once. 1.2% to 1.5% of the sample is taken by the ten largest.

This chain joins TRBV11-3 to TRBJ2-7; 9 nucleotides in the junction match TRBD1. The sequencing input was peripheral blood. The source of this sequence is a woman in her thirties or forties who had recovered from COVID-19. The base sequence is TGTGCCAGCAGCCCTGACAGGGGGACTACCTACGAGCAGTACTTC. Its amino acids are CASSPDRGTTYEQYF.